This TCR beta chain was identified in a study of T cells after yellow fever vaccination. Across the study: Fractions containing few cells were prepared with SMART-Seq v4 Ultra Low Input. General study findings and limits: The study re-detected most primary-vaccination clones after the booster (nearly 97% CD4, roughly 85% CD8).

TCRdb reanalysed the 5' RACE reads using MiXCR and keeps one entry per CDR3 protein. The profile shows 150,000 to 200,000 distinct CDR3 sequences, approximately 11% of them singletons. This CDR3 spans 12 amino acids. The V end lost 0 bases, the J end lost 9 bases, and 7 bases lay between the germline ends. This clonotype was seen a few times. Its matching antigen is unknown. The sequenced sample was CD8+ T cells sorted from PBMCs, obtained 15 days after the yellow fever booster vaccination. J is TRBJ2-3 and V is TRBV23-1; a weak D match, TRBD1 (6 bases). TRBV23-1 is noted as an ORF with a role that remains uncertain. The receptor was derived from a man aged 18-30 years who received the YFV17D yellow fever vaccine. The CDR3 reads CASSQSGGTQYF. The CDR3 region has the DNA TGCGCCAGCAGTCAATCAGGGGGAACGCAGTATTTT.